This T cell receptor beta chain was sequenced for a study of radiotherapy plus CTLA-4 blockade in lung cancer. Study results and caveats: Blood TCR clones of tumor origin expanded after radiotherapy plus ipilimumab.

The data were produced by immunoSEQ multiplex PCR, yet TCRdb's version contains in-frame clones alone and is incomplete. The sample includes tens of thousands of clones, roughly 80% of them seen just once. This clone was seen more than once but under ten times. Its antigen is as yet unknown. Trimming removed 1 base at V and 0 bases at J, with 19 bases between. The CDR3 extends over 19 amino acids. The germline V gene encodes CDR1 SEHNR and CDR2 FQNEAQ (reference sequence). Sample: peripheral blood, taken from a patient treated with radiotherapy plus ipilimumab. The V call is TRBV7-9, the J call TRBJ2-4; D possibly corresponds to TRBD2 (6 bases). This receptor was identified in a human donor with non-small cell lung cancer who had a complete response to radiotherapy plus ipilimumab. The CDR3 spells CASSLVPAGVAVAKNIQYF. The CDR3 nucleotides read TGTGCCAGCAGCTTAGTTCCGGCCGGGGTAGCGGTAGCCAAAAACATTCAGTACTTC.